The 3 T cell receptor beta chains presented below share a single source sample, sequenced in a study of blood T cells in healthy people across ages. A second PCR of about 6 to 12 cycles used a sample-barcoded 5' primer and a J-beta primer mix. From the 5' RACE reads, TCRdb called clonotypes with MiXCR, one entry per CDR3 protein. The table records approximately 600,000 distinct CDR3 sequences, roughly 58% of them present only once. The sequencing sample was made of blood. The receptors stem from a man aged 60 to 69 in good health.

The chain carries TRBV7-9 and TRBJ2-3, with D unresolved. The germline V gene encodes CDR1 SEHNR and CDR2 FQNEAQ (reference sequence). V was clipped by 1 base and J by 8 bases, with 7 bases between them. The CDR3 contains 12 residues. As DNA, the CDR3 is TGTGCCAGCAGCTTAGACCCTGCTACGCAGTATTTT. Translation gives CASSLDPATQYF.

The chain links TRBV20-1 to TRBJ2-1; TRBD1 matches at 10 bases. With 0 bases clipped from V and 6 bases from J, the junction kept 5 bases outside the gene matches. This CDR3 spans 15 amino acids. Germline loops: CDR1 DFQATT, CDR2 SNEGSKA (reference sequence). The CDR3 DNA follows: TGCAGTGCTAGAGATCGGACAGGGGGTGGCAATGAGCAGTTCTTC. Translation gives CSARDRTGGGNEQFF.

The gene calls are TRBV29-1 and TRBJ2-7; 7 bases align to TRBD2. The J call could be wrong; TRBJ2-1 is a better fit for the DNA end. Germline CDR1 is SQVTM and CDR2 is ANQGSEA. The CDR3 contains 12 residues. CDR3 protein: CSVKTSPHEQFF. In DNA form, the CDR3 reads TGCAGCGTTAAGACTAGCCCCCATGAGCAGTTCTTC.